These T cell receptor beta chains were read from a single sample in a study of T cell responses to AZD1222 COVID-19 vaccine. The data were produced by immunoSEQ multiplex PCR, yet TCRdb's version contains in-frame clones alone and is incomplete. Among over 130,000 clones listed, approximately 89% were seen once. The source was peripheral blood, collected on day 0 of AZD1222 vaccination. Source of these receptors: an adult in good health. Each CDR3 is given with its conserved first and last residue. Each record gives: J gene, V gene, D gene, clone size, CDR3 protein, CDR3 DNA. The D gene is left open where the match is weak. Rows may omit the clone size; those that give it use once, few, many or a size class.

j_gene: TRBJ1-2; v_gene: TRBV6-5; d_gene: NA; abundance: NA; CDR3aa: CASSYTPRVEDYGYTF; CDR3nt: TGTGCCAGCAGTTACACACCCAGGGTAGAGGACTATGGCTACACCTTC
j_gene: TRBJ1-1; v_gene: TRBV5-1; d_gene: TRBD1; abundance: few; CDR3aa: CASSQTGVQDTEAFF; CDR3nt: TGCGCCAGCAGCCAGACAGGGGTTCAAGACACTGAAGCTTTCTTT
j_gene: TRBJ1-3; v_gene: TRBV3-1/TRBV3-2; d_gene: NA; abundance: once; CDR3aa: CASRLTTRTSSGNTIYF; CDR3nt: TGTGCCAGCAGGCTCACAACGAGGACGAGCTCTGGAAACACCATATATTTT
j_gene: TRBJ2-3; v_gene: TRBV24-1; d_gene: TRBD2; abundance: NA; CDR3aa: CATSDLGLAGGRYGTDTQYF; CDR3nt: TGTGCCACCAGTGATCTGGGACTAGCGGGAGGGAGGTATGGCACAGATACGCAGTATTTT
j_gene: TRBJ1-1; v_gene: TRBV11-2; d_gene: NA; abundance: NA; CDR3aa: CASSLGQGGSTEAFF; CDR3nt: TGTGCCAGCAGCTTAGGGCAAGGTGGGAGCACTGAAGCTTTCTTT
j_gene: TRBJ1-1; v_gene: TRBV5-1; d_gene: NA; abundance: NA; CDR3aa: CASSQRTVQYMNTEAFF; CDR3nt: TGCGCCAGCAGCCAGAGGACCGTCCAGTATATGAACACTGAAGCTTTCTTT
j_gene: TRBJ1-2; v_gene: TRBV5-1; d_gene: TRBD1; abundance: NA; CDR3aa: CASSRPTGNNYGYTF; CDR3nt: TGCGCCAGCAGCCGCCCGACAGGGAATAACTATGGCTACACCTTC
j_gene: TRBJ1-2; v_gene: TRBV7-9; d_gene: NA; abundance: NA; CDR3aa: CASSPKGVRGVNYGYTF; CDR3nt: TGTGCCAGCAGCCCCAAGGGGGTTAGGGGGGTGAACTATGGCTACACCTTC
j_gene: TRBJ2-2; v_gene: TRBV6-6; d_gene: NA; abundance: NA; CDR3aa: CASSGPEINTGELFF; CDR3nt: TGTGCCAGCAGTGGACCTGAGATAAACACCGGGGAGCTGTTTTTT
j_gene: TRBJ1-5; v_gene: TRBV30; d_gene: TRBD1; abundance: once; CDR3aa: CAWGQGNQPQHF; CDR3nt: TGTGCCTGGGGACAGGGCAATCAGCCCCAGCATTTT
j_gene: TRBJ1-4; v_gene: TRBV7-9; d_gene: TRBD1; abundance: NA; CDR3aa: CASTPPGTGLHNEKLFF; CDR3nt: TGTGCCAGCACTCCCCCCGGGACAGGGTTGCACAATGAAAAACTGTTTTTT
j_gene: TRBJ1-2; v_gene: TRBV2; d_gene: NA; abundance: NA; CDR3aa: CASIPSRAGVGYTF; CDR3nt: TGTGCCAGCATCCCATCGCGGGCGGGGGTTGGCTACACCTTC
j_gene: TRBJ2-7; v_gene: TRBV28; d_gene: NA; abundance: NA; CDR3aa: CASGGSSQVLYEQYF; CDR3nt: TGTGCCAGCGGCGGGTCTAGTCAGGTGCTATACGAGCAGTACTTC
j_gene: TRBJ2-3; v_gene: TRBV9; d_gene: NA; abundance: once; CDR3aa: CASSVDVDTQYF; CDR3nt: TGTGCCAGCAGCGTAGACGTAGATACGCAGTATTTT
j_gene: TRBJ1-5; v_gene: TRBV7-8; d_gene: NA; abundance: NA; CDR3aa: CASSDGTRLKPQHF; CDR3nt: TGTGCCAGCAGCGATGGGACCCGCTTGAAGCCCCAGCATTTT
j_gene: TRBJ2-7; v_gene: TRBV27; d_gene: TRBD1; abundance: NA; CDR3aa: CASSLSGQGRHEQYF; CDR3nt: TGTGCCAGCAGTTTATCCGGACAGGGGCGACACGAGCAGTACTTC
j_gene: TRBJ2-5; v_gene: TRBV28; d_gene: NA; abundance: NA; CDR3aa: CASSLWTGETQYF; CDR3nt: TGTGCCAGCAGTTTATGGACCGGGGAGACCCAGTACTTC
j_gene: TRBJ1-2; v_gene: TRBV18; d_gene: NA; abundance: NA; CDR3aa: CASSPRERNGYTF; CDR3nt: TGTGCCAGCTCACCACGGGAACGGAATGGCTACACCTTC
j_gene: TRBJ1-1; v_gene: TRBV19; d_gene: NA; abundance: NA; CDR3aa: CASSIDPGRYTEAFF; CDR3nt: TGTGCCAGTAGTATAGATCCGGGGAGGTATACTGAAGCTTTCTTT
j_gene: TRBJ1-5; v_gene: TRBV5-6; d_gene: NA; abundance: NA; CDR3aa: CASSRDINQPQHF; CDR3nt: TGTGCCAGCAGCCGGGACATTAATCAGCCCCAGCATTTT
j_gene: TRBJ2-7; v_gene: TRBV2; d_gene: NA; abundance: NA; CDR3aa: CASIRGEQYF; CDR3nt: TGTGCCAGCATCCGGGGCGAGCAGTACTTC
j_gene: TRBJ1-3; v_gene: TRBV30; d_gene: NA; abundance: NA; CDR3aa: CAWRRGSGNTIYF; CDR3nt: TGTGCCTGGAGGCGGGGATCTGGAAACACCATATATTTT
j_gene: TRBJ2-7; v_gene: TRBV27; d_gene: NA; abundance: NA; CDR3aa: CASSLKTSSYEQYF; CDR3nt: TGTGCCAGCAGTCTTAAAACGAGCTCCTACGAGCAGTACTTC
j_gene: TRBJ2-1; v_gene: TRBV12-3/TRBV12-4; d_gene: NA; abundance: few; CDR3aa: CASSPVRGNEQFF; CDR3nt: TGTGCCAGCAGTCCCGTTAGGGGCAATGAGCAGTTCTTC
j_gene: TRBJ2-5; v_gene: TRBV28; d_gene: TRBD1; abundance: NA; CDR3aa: CASRMTGKETQYF; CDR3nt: TGTGCCAGCAGGATGACAGGGAAAGAGACCCAGTACTTC
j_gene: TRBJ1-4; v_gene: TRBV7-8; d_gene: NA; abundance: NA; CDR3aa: CASSLVPVGSEGGEKLFF; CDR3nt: TGTGCCAGCAGCTTAGTCCCTGTGGGGTCGGAGGGTGGTGAAAAACTGTTTTTT
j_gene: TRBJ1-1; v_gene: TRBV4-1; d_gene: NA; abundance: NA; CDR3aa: CASSQISSGGKNTEAFF; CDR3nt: TGCGCCAGCAGCCAAATCAGTTCGGGAGGGAAGAACACTGAAGCTTTCTTT
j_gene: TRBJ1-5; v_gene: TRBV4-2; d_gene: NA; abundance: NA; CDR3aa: CASSQPNQPQHF; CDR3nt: TGTGCCAGCAGCCAGCCAAATCAGCCCCAGCATTTT
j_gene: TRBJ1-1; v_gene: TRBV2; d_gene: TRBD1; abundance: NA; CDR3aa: CASGRGDRGWSASFF; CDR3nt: TGTGCCAGCGGGAGGGGGGACAGGGGTTGGTCGGCCTCCTTCTTT
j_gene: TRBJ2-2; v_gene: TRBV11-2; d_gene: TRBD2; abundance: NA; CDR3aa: CASSLAGAGRLGTGELFF; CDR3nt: TGTGCCAGCAGCTTAGCCGGAGCGGGAAGACTCGGAACCGGGGAGCTGTTTTTT
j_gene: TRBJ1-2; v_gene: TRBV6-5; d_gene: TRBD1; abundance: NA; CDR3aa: CASSYLGQGAKGYTF; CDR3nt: TGTGCCAGCAGTTACTTGGGACAGGGGGCGAAGGGCTACACCTTC
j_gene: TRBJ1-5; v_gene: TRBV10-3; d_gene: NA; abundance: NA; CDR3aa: CAISGAGSNQPQHF; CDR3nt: TGTGCCATCAGTGGGGCTGGCAGCAATCAGCCCCAGCATTTT
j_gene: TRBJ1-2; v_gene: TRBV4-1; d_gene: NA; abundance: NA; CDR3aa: CASSQDRNNYGYTF; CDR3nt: TGCGCCAGCAGCCAAGACAGAAACAACTATGGCTACACCTTC
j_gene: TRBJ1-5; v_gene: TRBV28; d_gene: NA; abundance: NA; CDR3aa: CASSLRVQPQHF; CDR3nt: TGTGCCAGCAGCCTTCGGGTCCAGCCCCAGCATTTT
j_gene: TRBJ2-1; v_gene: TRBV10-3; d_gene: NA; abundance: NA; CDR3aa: CAISGRGLTRDNEQFF; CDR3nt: TGTGCCATCAGTGGACGCGGGCTCACCCGAGACAATGAGCAGTTCTTC
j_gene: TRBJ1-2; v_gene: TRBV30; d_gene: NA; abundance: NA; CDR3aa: CAWSRSSQAGYTF; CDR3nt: TGTGCCTGGAGCAGGAGTTCCCAGGCTGGCTACACCTTC